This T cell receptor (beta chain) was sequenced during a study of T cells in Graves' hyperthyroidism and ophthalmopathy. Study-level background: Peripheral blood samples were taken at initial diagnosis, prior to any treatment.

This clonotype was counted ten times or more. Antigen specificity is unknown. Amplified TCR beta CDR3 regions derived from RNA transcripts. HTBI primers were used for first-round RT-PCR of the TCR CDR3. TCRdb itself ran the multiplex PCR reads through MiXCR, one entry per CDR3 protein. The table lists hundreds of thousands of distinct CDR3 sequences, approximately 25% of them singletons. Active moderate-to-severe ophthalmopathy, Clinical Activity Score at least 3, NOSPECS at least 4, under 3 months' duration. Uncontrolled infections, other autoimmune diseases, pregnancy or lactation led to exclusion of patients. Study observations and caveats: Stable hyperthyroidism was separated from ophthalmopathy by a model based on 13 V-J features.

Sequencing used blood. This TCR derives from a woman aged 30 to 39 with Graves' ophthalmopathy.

The CDR3 sequence: CASTPLTGTKAFF. As DNA, the CDR3 is TGTGCCAGCACCCCACTGACAGGAACTAAAGCTTTCTTT. The genes are TRBV7-9 and TRBJ1-1, with a tentative D call TRBD1 (6 bases). The CDR3 runs 13 residues. From germline, CDR1 is SEHNR and CDR2 FQNEAQ (reference sequence). Deletions cut 7 bases from V and 9 bases from J, with 18 bases between.